This T cell receptor (beta chain) was sequenced in a study of read filtering for tumor transcriptome and immune sequencing. Whole-study context: Patients were 17 male and approximately 14 female, mean age 65.9 years, range about 47 to 85. RNA-seq yielded only roughly 75 to 1,300 TCR reads, IR-seq about 3.5 to 11 million.

The length of the CDR3 is 16 residues. Germline-derived CDR1 and CDR2 are GTSNPN and SVGIG (reference sequence). Trimming took off 2 bases at V and 1 base at J, with 17 bases between the two ends. This library used approximately 370 ng RNA and molecular barcoded adaptors spanning alpha/delta and beta/gamma chains. TCRdb reanalysed the reads using MiXCR and keeps one entry per CDR3 protein. The sample lists approximately 65,000 distinct CDR3 sequences; roughly 13% were seen once. This clonotype was counted at least ten times. This chain connects TRBV30 to TRBJ1-1; TRBD1 might be the D (6 bases). This sequence originates from a donor at least 40 years old with multiple myeloma. Sample: a population of CD138-negative cells sorted from bone marrow. The CDR3 region is CAWSRRTVRGNTEAFF. The CDR3 DNA reads TGTGCCTGGAGTCGGCGGACAGTTCGAGGGAACACTGAAGCTTTCTTT.